Listed below are T cell receptor beta chains from one sample, sequenced in a study of response to subunit inactivated influenza vaccine. TCRdb passed the RT-PCR reads through MiXCR, listing each CDR3 protein once. The data contain some 500,000 distinct CDR3 sequences, 13% of them singletons. The sequenced sample was PBMCs from blood, obtained more than 35 days after vaccination. Source of these receptors: a man aged 50-60 years who received an inactivated influenza vaccine. CDR3s include the opening cysteine and the closing phenylalanine or tryptophan. A D gene is named only where the DNA matches it firmly. Clone size appears in some rows only: once, few, many, or a class for an expanded clone.

TRBJ2-4	TRBV20-1	TRBD2	16	many	TGCAGTGCTCGGGACCTAGCGGGAGCCCCACGGGACATTCAGTACTTC	CSARDLAGAPRDIQYF
TRBJ2-7	TRBV5-6	-	12	few	TGTGCCAGCAGCTGGGGGACGGTCGAGCAGTACTTC	CASSWGTVEQYF
TRBJ1-2	TRBV12-3/TRBV12-4	-	13	many	TGTGCCAGCAGCCTCCAGGCTACGGCTGGCTACACCTTC	CASSLQATAGYTF
TRBJ2-6	TRBV20-1	TRBD1	16	few	TGCAGTGCTAGAGGAAGACAGGGTTCTGGGGCCAACGTCCTGACTTTC	CSARGRQGSGANVLTF
TRBJ2-3	TRBV7-2	-	15	-	TGTGCCAGCAGCAGAGTAGGGGATAGCACAGATACGCAGTATTTT	CASSRVGDSTDTQYF
TRBJ2-5	TRBV12-3/TRBV12-4	TRBD1	14	many	TGTGCCAGCAGTCCCTCAGGGGGCCGGAAGACCCAGTACTTC	CASSPSGGRKTQYF
TRBJ1-5	TRBV12-3/TRBV12-4	-	16	-	TGTGCCAGCAGTTTAGGGATCAGGGAACTAAATCAGCCCCAGCATTTT	CASSLGIRELNQPQHF
TRBJ2-5	TRBV2	TRBD2	13	many	TGTGCCAGCAGAAGACTAGCGGAAGAGACCCAGTACTTC	CASRRLAEETQYF
TRBJ2-5	TRBV13	TRBD1	15	few	TGTGCCAGCAGCTCCCGAGGGGGCGCTTTTGAGACCCAGTACTTC	CASSSRGGAFETQYF
TRBJ1-6	TRBV6-5	-	15	-	TGTGCCAGCAGTTCCAGGGTTATTGGAAATTCACCCCTCCACTTT	CASSSRVIGNSPLHF
TRBJ2-7	TRBV5-1	-	14	-	-	CASSLVVAGGALVF
TRBJ2-4	TRBV20-1	TRBD2	18	-	TGCAGTGCCACGACTAGCGGGGGGCTGGGCCTCACCAAAAACATTCAGTACTTC	CSATTSGGLGLTKNIQYF
TRBJ2-7	TRBV27	TRBD1	14	few	TGTGCCAGCAGGGGACAGGGTAGCTCCTACGAGCAGTACTTC	CASRGQGSSYEQYF
TRBJ1-1	TRBV29-1	TRBD1	14	-	TGCAGCGTTGACCCGGGACAGGGTTACACTGAAGCTTTCTTT	CSVDPGQGYTEAFF
TRBJ2-7	TRBV5-1	-	13	few	TGCGCCAGCAGCTTCGGGATCTCCTACGAGCAGTACTTC	CASSFGISYEQYF